This is a list of T cell receptor beta chains from one sample in a study of PD-1 blockade in classical Hodgkin lymphoma. Clones were sequenced by immunoSEQ multiplex PCR, and TCRdb holds only the in-frame ones, with some missing. The sample shows under 80,000 clones, 70% to 90% of them seen only once. This material consisted of peripheral blood mononuclear cells (PBMCs), taken before the fourth cycle of nivolumab. The source of these receptors is a human donor with classical Hodgkin lymphoma. Each CDR3 is given with its conserved first and last residue. The D gene is left open where the match is weak. Not all rows give a size; the values are once, few, many and, for expanded clones, a class.

clone_size j_call d_call v_call cdr3_nt cdr3_aa
NA TRBJ1-1 TRBD1 TRBV6-6 TGTGCCATCCGACAGGGATGGGGGGTGAACACTGAAGCTTTCTTT CAIRQGWGVNTEAFF
NA TRBJ1-2 NA TRBV5-1 TGCGCCAGCAGCCCAGACAGCTATGGCTACACCTTC CASSPDSYGYTF
NA TRBJ2-1 NA TRBV6-5 TGTGCCAGCAGTTACTCGGAACTCTACAATGAGCAGTTCTTC CASSYSELYNEQFF
NA TRBJ2-6 TRBD1 TRBV5-1 TGCGCCAGCAGCTTGGAACAGGGGTTTGGGGCCAACGTCCTGACTTTC CASSLEQGFGANVLTF
NA TRBJ2-4 NA TRBV5-1 TGCGCCAGCAGCTTGATCCCGGGACCGGAAAACATTCAGTACTTC CASSLIPGPENIQYF
NA TRBJ1-2 NA TRBV5-1 TGCGCCAGCAGCTTGGAAGGGGCCAGATATGGCTACACCTTC CASSLEGARYGYTF
NA TRBJ1-4 NA TRBV9 TGTGCCAGCAGCGTAGAGGTGTGGGGACCTTCACTGTTTTTT CASSVEVWGPSLFF
NA TRBJ1-3 TRBD1 TRBV5-1 TGCGCCAGCAGCCTGGGACAGGGAGCGGACACCATATATTTT CASSLGQGADTIYF
NA TRBJ2-2 NA TRBV6-5 TGTGCCAGCTATACCGTAGGCCCGCCTGAGGAGCTGTTTTTT CASYTVGPPEELFF
once TRBJ1-4 NA TRBV21-1 TGTGCCAGCAGCAAACCGGACAGCAGGGACGAAAAACTGTTTTTT CASSKPDSRDEKLFF
NA TRBJ2-2 NA TRBV5-1 TGCGCCAGCAGCTTACAAGCGACTGAAACCACCGGGGAGCTGTTTTTT CASSLQATETTGELFF
once TRBJ1-6 NA TRBV5-6 TGTGCCAGCAGCCGGGACGGAGGCTCCTATAATTCACCCCTCCACTTT CASSRDGGSYNSPLHF
NA TRBJ2-3 NA TRBV9 TGTGCCAGCAGCGTAGCGGGGCTAGATACGCAGTATTTT CASSVAGLDTQYF
NA TRBJ2-2 NA TRBV30 TGTGCCTGGAGCCAGAAGAACACCGGGGAGCTGTTTTTT CAWSQKNTGELFF
NA TRBJ2-2 NA TRBV5-1 TGCGCCAGCGGGACCTTAGGTGGGAACACCGGGGAGCTGTTTTTT CASGTLGGNTGELFF